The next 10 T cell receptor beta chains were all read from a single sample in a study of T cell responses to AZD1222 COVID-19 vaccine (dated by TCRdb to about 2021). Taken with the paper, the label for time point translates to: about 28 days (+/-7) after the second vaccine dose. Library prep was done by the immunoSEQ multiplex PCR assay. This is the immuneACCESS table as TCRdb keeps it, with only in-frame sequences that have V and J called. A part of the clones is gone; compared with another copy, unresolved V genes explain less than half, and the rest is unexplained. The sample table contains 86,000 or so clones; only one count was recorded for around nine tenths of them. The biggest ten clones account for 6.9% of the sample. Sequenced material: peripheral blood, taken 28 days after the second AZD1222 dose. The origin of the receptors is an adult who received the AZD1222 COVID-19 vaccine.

The CDR3 region has the DNA TGTGCCAGCAGGGCCGGGTGGGGAACGAACACTGAAGCTTTCTTT. This gives the protein CASRAGWGTNTEAFF. This rearrangement joins TRBV11-2 to TRBJ1-1; D is uncertain. CDR1 is SGHAT, CDR2 FQNNGV, per germline. There are 15 residues in the CDR3. The V end lost 6 bases, the J end lost 1 base, and 15 bases lay between the germline ends.

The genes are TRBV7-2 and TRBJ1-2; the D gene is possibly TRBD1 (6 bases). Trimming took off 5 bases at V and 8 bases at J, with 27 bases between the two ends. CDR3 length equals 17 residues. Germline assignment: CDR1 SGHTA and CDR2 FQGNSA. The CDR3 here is CASSVGPGTRAARGYTF. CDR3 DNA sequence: TGTGCCAGCAGCGTTGGGCCGGGGACACGAGCGGCTCGAGGCTACACCTTC.

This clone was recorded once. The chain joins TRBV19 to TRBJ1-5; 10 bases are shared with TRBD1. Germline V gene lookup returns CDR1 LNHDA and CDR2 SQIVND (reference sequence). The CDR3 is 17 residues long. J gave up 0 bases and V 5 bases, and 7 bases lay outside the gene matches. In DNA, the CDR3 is TGTGCCAGTAGTGGGGGACAGGGGCCAAATAGCAATCAGCCCCAGCATTTT. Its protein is CASSGGQGPNSNQPQHF.

The CDR3 is CASSEEEGPNYGYTF. CDR3 nucleotide sequence: TGTGCCAGCAGTGAAGAAGAGGGACCCAACTATGGCTACACCTTC. The J gene is TRBJ1-2, the V gene TRBV6-1; possibly TRBD1 for D (5 bases). The length of the CDR3 is 15 residues. The V and J ends lost 1 base and 2 bases respectively, with 11 bases between them. Germline V gives CDR1 MNHNS, CDR2 SASEGT.

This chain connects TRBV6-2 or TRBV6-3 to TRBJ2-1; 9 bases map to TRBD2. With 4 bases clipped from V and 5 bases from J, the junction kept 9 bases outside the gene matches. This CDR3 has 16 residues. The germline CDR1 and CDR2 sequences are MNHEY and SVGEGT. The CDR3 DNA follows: TGTGCCAGCAGTTCCCCGTTGGCGGGAGGGGACAATGAGCAGTTCTTC. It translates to CASSSPLAGGDNEQFF.

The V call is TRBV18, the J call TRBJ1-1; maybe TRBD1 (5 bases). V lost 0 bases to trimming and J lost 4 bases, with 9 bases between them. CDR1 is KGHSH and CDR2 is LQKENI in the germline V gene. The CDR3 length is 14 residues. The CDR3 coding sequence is TGTGCCAGCTCACCACCCAGGGAGAGCACTGAAGCTTTCTTT. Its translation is CASSPPRESTEAFF.

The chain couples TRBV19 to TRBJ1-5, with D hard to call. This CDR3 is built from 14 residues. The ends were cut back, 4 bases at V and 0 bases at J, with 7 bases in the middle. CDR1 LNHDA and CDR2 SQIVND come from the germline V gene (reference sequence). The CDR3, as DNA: TGTGCCAGTAGTAGGAGCGGTAGCAATCAGCCCCAGCATTTT. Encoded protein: CASSRSGSNQPQHF.

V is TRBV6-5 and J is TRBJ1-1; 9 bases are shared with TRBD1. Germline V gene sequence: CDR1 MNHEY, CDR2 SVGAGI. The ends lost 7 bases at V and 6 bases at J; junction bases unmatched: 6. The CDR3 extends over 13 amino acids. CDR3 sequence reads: CASIGTGTAEAFF. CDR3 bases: TGTGCCAGCATAGGGACAGGGACGGCTGAAGCTTTCTTT.

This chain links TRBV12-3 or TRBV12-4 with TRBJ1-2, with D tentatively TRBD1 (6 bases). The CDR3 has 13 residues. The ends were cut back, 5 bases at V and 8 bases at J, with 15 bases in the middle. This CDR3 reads CASSPQGQRGYTF. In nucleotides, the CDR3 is TGTGCCAGCAGTCCGCAGGGGCAACGGGGCTACACCTTC.

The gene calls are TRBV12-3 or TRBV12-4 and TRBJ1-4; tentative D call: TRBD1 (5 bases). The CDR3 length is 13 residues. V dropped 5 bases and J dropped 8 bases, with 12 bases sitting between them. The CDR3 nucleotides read TGTGCCAGCAGTCGGGACGGTGGAGAAAAACTGTTTTTT. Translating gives CASSRDGGEKLFF.